This TCR beta chain stems from a study of CD8 T cells in Susac syndrome. RNA was extracted with the RNeasy kit, and a quantity of roughly 0.5 to 1 ug was reverse transcribed using random hexamers. TCRdb recomputed calls from the immunoSEQ multiplex PCR reads with MiXCR, one row per CDR3 protein. The sample holds about 75,000 distinct CDR3 sequences, approximately 94% seen once. The CDR3 consists of 16 residues. The germline CDR1 and CDR2 sequences are SGDLS and YYNGEE. Trimming at V came to 3 bases and at J to 1 base, leaving 8 bases not matched to a gene. The chain carries TRBV9 and TRBJ2-3; TRBD2 aligns across 7 bases. The receptor was isolated from a human donor with Susac syndrome. The specimen sequenced was CD8+ T cells from PBMCs. The CDR3 DNA follows: TGTGCCAGCAGCGCCCGGGACTACCAACGCACAGATACGCAGTATTTT. This codes for CASSARDYQRTDTQYF. The whole variable domain, remainder taken from reference TRBV9 and TRBJ2-3, is DSGVTQTPKHLITATGQRVTLRCSPRSGDLSVYWYQQSLDQGLQFLIQYYNGEERAKGNILERFSAQQFPDLHSELNLSSLELGDSALYFCASSARDYQRTDTQYFGPGTRLTVL.